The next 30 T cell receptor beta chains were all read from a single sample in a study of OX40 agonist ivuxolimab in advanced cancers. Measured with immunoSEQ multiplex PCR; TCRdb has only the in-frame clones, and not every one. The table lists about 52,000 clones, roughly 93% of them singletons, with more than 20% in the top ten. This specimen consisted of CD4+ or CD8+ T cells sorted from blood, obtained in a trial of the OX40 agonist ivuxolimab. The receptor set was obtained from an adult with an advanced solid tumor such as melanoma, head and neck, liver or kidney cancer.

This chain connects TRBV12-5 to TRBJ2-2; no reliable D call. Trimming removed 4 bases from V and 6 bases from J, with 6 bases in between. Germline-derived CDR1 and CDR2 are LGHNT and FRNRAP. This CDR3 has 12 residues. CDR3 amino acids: CASGSSPGELFF. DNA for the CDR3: TGTGCTAGTGGTTCCTCCCCCGGGGAGCTGTTTTTT.

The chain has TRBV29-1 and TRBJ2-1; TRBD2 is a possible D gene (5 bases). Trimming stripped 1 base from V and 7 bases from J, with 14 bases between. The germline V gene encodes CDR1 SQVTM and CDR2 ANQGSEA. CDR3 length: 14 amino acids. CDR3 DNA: TGCAGCGTTGAAGCCGCCCAACTAGGGAATGAGCAGTTCTTC. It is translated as CSVEAAQLGNEQFF.

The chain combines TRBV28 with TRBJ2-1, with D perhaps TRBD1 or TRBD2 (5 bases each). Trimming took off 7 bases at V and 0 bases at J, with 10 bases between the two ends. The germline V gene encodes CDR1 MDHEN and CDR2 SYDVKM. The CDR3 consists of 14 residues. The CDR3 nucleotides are TGTGCCAGCATATCAGGGAGCTCCTACAATGAGCAGTTCTTC. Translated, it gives CASISGSSYNEQFF.

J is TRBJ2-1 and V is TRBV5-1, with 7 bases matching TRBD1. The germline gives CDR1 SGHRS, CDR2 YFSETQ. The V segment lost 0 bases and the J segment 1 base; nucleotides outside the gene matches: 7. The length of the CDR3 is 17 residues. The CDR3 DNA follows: TGCGCCAGCAGCTTGGAACCGACAGGGTCGTCCTACAATGAGCAGTTCTTC. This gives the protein CASSLEPTGSSYNEQFF.

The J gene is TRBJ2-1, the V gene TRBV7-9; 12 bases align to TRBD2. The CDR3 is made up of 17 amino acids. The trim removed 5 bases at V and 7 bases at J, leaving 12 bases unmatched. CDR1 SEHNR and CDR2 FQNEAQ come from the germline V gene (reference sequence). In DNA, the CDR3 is TGTGCCAGCAGCGTACGACTAGCGGGAGCGCCGGGGAATGAGCAGTTCTTC. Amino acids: CASSVRLAGAPGNEQFF.

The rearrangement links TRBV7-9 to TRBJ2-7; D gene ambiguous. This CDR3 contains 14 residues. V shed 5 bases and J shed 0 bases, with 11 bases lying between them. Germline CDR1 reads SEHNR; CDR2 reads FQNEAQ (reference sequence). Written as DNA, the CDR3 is TGTGCCAGCAGCCTCCCGACCGGCTCCTACGAGCAGTACTTC. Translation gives CASSLPTGSYEQYF.

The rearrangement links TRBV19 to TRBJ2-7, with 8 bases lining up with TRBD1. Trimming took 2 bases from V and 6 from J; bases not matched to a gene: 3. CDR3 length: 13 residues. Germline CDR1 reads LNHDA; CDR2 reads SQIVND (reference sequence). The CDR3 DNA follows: TGTGCCAGTAGTATACAGGGGGCGGGCGAGCAGTACTTC. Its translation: CASSIQGAGEQYF.

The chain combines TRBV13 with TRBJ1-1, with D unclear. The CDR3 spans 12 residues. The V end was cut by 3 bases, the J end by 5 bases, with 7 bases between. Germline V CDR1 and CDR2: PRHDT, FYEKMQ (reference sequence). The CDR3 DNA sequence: TGTGCCAGCAGCTTTTTAGGGACTGAAGCTTTCTTT. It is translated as CASSFLGTEAFF.

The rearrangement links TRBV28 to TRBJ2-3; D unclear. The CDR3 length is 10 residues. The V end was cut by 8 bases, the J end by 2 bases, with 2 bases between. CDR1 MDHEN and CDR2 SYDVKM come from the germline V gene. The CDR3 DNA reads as TGTGCCAGCGTCACAGATACGCAGTATTTT. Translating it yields CASVTDTQYF.

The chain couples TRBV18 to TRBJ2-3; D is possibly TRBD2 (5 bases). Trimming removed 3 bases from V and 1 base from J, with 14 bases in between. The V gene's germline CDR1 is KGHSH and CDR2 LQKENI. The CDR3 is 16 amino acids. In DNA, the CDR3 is TGTGCCAGCTCACCCCTTGCTTTGGGAGGCACAGATACGCAGTATTTT. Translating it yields CASSPLALGGTDTQYF.

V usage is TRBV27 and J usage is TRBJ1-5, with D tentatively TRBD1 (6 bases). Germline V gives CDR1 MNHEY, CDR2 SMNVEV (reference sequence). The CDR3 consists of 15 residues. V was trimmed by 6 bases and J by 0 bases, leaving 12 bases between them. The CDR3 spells CASSQDSYSNQPQHF. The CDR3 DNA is TGTGCCAGCAGCCAGGACAGTTATAGCAATCAGCCCCAGCATTTT.

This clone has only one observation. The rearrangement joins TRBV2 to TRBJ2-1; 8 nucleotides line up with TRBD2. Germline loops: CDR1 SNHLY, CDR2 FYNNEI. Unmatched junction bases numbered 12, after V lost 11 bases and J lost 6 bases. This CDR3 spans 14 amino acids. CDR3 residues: CASRGARGFNEQFF. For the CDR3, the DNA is TGTGCCTCGCGGGGGGCTCGGGGGTTCAATGAGCAGTTCTTC.

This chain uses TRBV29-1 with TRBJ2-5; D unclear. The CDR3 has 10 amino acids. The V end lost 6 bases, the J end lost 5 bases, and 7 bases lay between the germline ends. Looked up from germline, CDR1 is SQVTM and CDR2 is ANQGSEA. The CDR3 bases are TGCAGCGTCGCACGGGAGACCCAGTACTTC. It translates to CSVARETQYF.

Here the CDR3 reads CASSLPRGKADTGELFF. CDR3 DNA sequence: TGTGCCAGCAGCTTACCCAGGGGGAAAGCGGACACCGGGGAGCTGTTTTTT. This chain joins TRBV11-3 and TRBJ2-2; 7 bases match TRBD1. The CDR3 is 17 amino acids. Germline lookup yields CDR1 SGHNT and CDR2 YENEEA. V lost 2 bases, J lost 3 bases, and 9 bases stayed unmatched.

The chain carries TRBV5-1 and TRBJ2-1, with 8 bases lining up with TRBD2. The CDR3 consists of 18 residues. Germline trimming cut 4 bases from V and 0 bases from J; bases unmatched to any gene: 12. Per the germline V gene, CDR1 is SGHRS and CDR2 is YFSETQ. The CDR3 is CASSPRTSRTSSYNEQFF. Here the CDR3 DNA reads TGCGCCAGCAGCCCCAGGACTAGCCGTACGAGCTCCTACAATGAGCAGTTCTTC.

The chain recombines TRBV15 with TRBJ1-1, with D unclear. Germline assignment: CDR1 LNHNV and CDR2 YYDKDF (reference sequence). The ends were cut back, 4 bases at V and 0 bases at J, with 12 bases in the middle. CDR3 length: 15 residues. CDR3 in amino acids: CATSKSRSMNTEAFF. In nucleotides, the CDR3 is TGTGCCACCAGCAAAAGTCGGTCCATGAACACTGAAGCTTTCTTT.

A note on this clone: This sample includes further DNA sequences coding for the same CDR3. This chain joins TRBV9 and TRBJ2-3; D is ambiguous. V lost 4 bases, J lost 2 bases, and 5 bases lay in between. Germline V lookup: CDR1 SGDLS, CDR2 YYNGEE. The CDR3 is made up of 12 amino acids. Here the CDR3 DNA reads TGTGCCAGCAGCACTAACACAGATACGCAGTATTTT. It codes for CASSTNTDTQYF.

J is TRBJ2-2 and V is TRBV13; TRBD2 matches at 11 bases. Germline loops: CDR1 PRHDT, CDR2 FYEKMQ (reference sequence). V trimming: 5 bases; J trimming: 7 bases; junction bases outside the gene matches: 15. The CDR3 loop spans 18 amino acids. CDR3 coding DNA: TGTGCCAGCAGCCCCAGTGATGGAACTAGCGGGAGAATCGGGGAGCTGTTTTTT. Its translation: CASSPSDGTSGRIGELFF.

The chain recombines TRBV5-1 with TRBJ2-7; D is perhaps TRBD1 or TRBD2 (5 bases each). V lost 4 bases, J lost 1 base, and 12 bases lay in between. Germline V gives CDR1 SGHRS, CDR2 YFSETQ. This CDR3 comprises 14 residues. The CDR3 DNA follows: TGCGCCAGCAGCCCCGGGACGGATTCCTACGAGCAGTACTTC. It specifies CASSPGTDSYEQYF.

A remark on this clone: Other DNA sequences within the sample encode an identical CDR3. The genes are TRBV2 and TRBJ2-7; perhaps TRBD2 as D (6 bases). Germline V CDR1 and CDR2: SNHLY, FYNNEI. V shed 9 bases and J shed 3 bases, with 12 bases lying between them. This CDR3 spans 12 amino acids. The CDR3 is CASRIGSYEQYF. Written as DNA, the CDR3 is TGTGCCAGTAGGATCGGGAGCTACGAGCAGTACTTC.

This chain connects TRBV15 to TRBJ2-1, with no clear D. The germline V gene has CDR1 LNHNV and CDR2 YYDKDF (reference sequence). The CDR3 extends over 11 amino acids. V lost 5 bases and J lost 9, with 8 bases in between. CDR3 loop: CATSGRSEQFF. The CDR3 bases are TGTGCCACCAGCGGTAGAAGTGAGCAGTTCTTC.

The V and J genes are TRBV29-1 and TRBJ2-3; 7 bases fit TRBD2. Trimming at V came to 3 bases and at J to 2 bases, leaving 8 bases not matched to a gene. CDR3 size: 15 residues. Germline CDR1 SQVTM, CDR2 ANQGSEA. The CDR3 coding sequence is TGCAGCGTTGATGGGCTAGCGGTCTACACAGATACGCAGTATTTT. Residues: CSVDGLAVYTDTQYF.

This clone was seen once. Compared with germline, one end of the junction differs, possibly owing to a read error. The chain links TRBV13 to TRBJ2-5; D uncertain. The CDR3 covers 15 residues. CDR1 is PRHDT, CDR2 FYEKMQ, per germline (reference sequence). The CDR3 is CASSIGSRNQETQYF. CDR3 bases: TGTGCCAGCAGCATAGGATCTCGAAACCAAGAGACCCAGTACTTC.

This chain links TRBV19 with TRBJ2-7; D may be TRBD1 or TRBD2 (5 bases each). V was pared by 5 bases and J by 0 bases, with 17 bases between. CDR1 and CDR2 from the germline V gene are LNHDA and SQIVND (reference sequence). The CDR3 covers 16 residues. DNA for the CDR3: TGTGCCAGTAGTCCCGGGACCCCAATCAGCTCCTACGAGCAGTACTTC. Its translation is CASSPGTPISSYEQYF.

The CDR3 region is CKADRDYEQYF. The CDR3 nucleotides read TGCAAAGCGGACAGAGACTACGAGCAGTACTTC. The rearrangement uses TRBV20-1 and TRBJ2-7, with D possibly TRBD1 on 6 matching bases. The germline gives CDR1 DFQATT, CDR2 SNEGSKA (reference sequence). The CDR3 has 11 amino acids.

The CDR3 reads CASNHGPYEQYF. DNA of the CDR3: TGTGCCAGCAACCACGGTCCCTACGAGCAGTACTTC. This rearrangement joins TRBV11-2 to TRBJ2-7; D is uncertain. The CDR3 has 12 amino acids. Germline CDR1 is SGHAT and CDR2 is FQNNGV. The ends were cut back, 7 bases at V and 2 bases at J, with 9 bases in the middle.

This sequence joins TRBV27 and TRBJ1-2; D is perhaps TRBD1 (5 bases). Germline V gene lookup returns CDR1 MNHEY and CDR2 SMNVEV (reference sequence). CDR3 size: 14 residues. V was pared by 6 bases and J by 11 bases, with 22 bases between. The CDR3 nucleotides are TGTGCCAGCAGCCCCGGAGGGACCTTTTGGGGGTACACCTTC. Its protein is CASSPGGTFWGYTF.

In DNA, the CDR3 is TGTGCCAGCAGTTTACTCGCCGGGAGGGTTTATGGGGAGCAGTACTTC. As protein: CASSLLAGRVYGEQYF. The chain carries TRBV27 and TRBJ2-7; 8 bases are shared with TRBD2. The CDR3 totals 16 residues. J gave up 7 bases and V 2 bases, and 13 bases lay outside the gene matches. The V gene's germline CDR1 is MNHEY and CDR2 SMNVEV (reference sequence).

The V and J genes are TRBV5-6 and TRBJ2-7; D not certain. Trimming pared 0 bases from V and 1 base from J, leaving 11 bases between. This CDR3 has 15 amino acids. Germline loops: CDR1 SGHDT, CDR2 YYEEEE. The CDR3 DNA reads TGTGCCAGCAGCTTGGTGGCGGAGACATCCTACGAGCAGTACTTC. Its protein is CASSLVAETSYEQYF.

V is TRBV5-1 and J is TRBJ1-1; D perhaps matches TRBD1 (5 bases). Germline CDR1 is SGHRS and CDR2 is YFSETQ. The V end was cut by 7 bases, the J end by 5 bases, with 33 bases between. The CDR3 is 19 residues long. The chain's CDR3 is CASGAGQVVGTKARTEAFF. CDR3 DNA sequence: TGCGCCAGCGGGGCAGGGCAGGTTGTGGGGACCAAAGCGCGGACTGAAGCTTTCTTT.